Below are 4 T cell receptor beta chains sequenced from a single sample in a study of cytomegalovirus exposure and HLA in healthy donors (dated by TCRdb to about 2017). The library was built by means of the immunoSEQ multiplex PCR assay. A mixture of 60 forward primers for TCR Vbeta segments and 13 reverse primers for TCR Jbeta segments was used in the multiplex PCR. TCRdb's version of the immuneACCESS table is confined to in-frame rearrangements and falls short of the full clone set. An unresolved V gene accounts for under half of the shortfall where checked; the remainder is of unknown origin. Within this sample are around 200,000 clones, with 70% to 75% of them counted one time only. 2.9% of the sample goes to the ten largest clones. The specimen was PBMCs. Receptors originate from a male donor in good health and CMV-seronegative.

The gene calls are TRBV6-5 and TRBJ1-6, with 9 nucleotides matching TRBD1. Trimming took 6 bases from V and 7 from J; bases not matched to a gene: 7. The CDR3 consists of 15 residues. Germline CDR1 and CDR2: MNHEY and SVGAGI. The DNA for the CDR3 is TGTGCCAGCAGAGATAGGACAGGGGTGAATTCACCCCTCCACTTT. Its protein is CASRDRTGVNSPLHF.

The J gene is TRBJ2-7, the V gene TRBV7-9; 8 positions match TRBD2. This CDR3 contains 16 residues. The trim removed 5 bases at V and 0 bases at J, leaving 9 bases unmatched. Per germline, CDR1 SEHNR and CDR2 FQNEAQ (reference sequence). CDR3 sequence reads: CASSPPGSGNSYEQYF. The CDR3 nucleotides read TGTGCCAGCAGCCCGCCGGGTAGCGGGAACTCCTACGAGCAGTACTTC.

The J gene is TRBJ1-5, the V gene TRBV27; D is unclear. There are 13 residues in the CDR3. The germline V gene encodes CDR1 MNHEY and CDR2 SMNVEV (reference sequence). V was trimmed by 3 bases and J by 3 bases, leaving 6 bases between them. In DNA, the CDR3 is TGTGCCAGCAGTTTCGAGTCCAATCAGCCCCAGCATTTT. Translated: CASSFESNQPQHF.

The rearrangement links TRBV19 to TRBJ2-2, with 8 nucleotides matching TRBD1. Germline lookup yields CDR1 LNHDA and CDR2 SQIVND (reference sequence). The CDR3 length is 15 residues. V lost 3 bases, J lost 7 bases, and 7 bases stayed unmatched. CDR3 nucleotides: TGTGCCAGTAGTATCCCGGGCGGACAGGGCGGGGAGCTGTTTTTT. Translated, it gives CASSIPGGQGGELFF. Together with reference TRBV19 and TRBJ2-2, the CDR3 gives the full variable domain: DGGITQSPKYLFRKEGQNVTLSCEQNLNHDAMYWYRQDPGQGLRLIYYSQIVNDFQKGDIAEGYSVSREKKESFPLTVTSAQKNPTAFYLCASSIPGGQGGELFFGEGSRLTVL.